The rows below give T cell receptor beta chains drawn from one sample of a study of T cells in Graves' hyperthyroidism and ophthalmopathy. TCRdb re-called the multiplex PCR reads with MiXCR, one entry per CDR3 protein. The sample holds under 400,000 distinct CDR3 sequences, approximately 13% seen once. What was sequenced was blood. Source of these receptors: a woman between 18 and 29 years old with Graves' hyperthyroidism. Each CDR3 is given with its conserved first and last residue. D genes are given only for firm matches. Part of the rows lack a size; the others show once, few, many or a class for expanded clones.

cdr3_length	v_call	d_call	clone_size	j_call	cdr3_nt	cdr3_aa
17	TRBV28	-	many	TRBJ1-5	TGTGCCAGCAGTGCTGCCGGGCCGACCGATAGCAATCAGCCCCAGCATTTT	CASSAAGPTDSNQPQHF
15	TRBV7-9	-	many	TRBJ2-7	TGTGCCAGCAGCCCGAGGGGGGTAATCCGGCGCGAGCAGTACTTC	CASSPRGVIRREQYF
14	TRBV5-6	TRBD2	-	TRBJ2-7	TGTGCCAGCAGCCTAAGCGGGACTACCTACGAGCAGTACTTC	CASSLSGTTYEQYF
16	TRBV7-2	-	many	TRBJ2-7	TGTGCCAGCAGCTTTGGACCGGGACTCGTCCCTAACGAGCAGTACTTC	CASSFGPGLVPNEQYF
15	TRBV19	-	few	TRBJ2-5	TGTGCCAGTAGTAAAGGGACATCCTATCAAGAGACCCAGTACTTC	CASSKGTSYQETQYF
14	TRBV3-1	-	many	TRBJ2-7	TGTGCCAGCAGCGCAGGACGCTTGCCCTACGAGCAGTACTTC	CASSAGRLPYEQYF
17	TRBV7-2	TRBD1	-	TRBJ1-3	TGTGCCAGCAGCTTAAGGGGGACAGGGGGCACTGGAAACACCATATATTTT	CASSLRGTGGTGNTIYF
14	TRBV12-3/TRBV12-4	-	-	TRBJ1-4	TGTGCCAGCAGTAACAGGGTTGATAATGAAAAACTGTTTTTT	CASSNRVDNEKLFF
12	TRBV7-9	-	many	TRBJ2-1	TGTGCCAGCAGCTTAAGGCTCCCCGAGCAGTTCTTC	CASSLRLPEQFF
15	TRBV25-1	TRBD2	few	TRBJ2-5	TGTGCCAGCAGTGACTCCAGGACTAGCGGGGAGACCCAGTACTTC	CASSDSRTSGETQYF
16	TRBV5-1	TRBD1	-	TRBJ2-1	TGCGCCAGCAGCTTTACAGGGGCCCTTAACTACAGTGAGCAGTTCTTC	CASSFTGALNYSEQFF
13	TRBV20-1	-	many	TRBJ2-1	TGCAGTGCTAGAGATCACCGAGCCAATGAGCAGTTCTTC	CSARDHRANEQFF
14	TRBV10-3	-	many	TRBJ1-2	TGTGCCATCACCCGCCCGGGGAAAAACTATGGCTACACCTTC	CAITRPGKNYGYTF
16	TRBV5-1	TRBD1	many	TRBJ2-2	TGCGCCAGCAGCTTGGAGGGACAGGGTTACACCGGGGAGCTGTTTTTT	CASSLEGQGYTGELFF
15	TRBV4-1	-	many	TRBJ1-1	TGCGCCAGCAGCCAGAAACAGGGCGAGAACACTGAAGCTTTCTTT	CASSQKQGENTEAFF
13	TRBV4-1	-	-	TRBJ2-3	TGCGCCAGCAGCCAAGGGGGGGAAGATACGCAGTATTTT	CASSQGGEDTQYF
12	TRBV6-1	-	many	TRBJ1-2	TGTGCCAGCACCACGACAGGAAATGGCTACACCTTC	CASTTTGNGYTF
15	TRBV18	-	many	TRBJ2-1	TGTGCCAGCTCACGGGACTCGGTGCCGGTCAATGAGCAGTTCTTC	CASSRDSVPVNEQFF
15	TRBV5-6	-	few	TRBJ1-3	TGTGCCAGCAGCGCGTCGTTCGGAACTGGAAACACCATATATTTT	CASSASFGTGNTIYF
14	TRBV5-5	-	-	TRBJ1-6	TGTGCCAGCAGTTCCGGGCTCGATGGGACACCCCTCCACTTT	CASSSGLDGTPLHF
14	TRBV5-1	-	many	TRBJ2-2	TGCGCCACAAGAGAGGGACAGAACACCGGGGAGCTGTTTTTT	CATREGQNTGELFF
14	TRBV20-1	TRBD2	many	TRBJ2-1	TGCAGTGCGGATCTAGCGGGAGTACATGATGAGCAGTTCTTC	CSADLAGVHDEQFF
14	TRBV7-9	-	many	TRBJ2-1	TGTGCCAGCAGTCGCTCTGGAGATTACAATGAGCAGTTCTTC	CASSRSGDYNEQFF
15	TRBV10-3	-	many	TRBJ2-1	TGTGCCATCACCGCAGGGGACGGGAAGGACAATGAGCAGTTCTTC	CAITAGDGKDNEQFF
12	TRBV20-1	-	many	TRBJ2-1	TGCAGTGCCTTGACTAGGGGAGTTGAGCAGTTCTTC	CSALTRGVEQFF
17	TRBV6-8	TRBD2	many	TRBJ2-3	TGTGCCAGCAGTTACTCCGAGGCTAGCGGTTACACAGATACGCAGTATTTT	CASSYSEASGYTDTQYF
14	TRBV7-9	-	many	TRBJ2-5	TGTGCCAGCAGCTTAGCGGCGGCAGAAGAGACCCAGTACTTC	CASSLAAAEETQYF
16	TRBV10-1	TRBD2	few	TRBJ2-1	TGCGCCAGCAGTGGTGGAACTAGCGGTCTCTACAATGAGCAGTTCTTC	CASSGGTSGLYNEQFF
17	TRBV28	TRBD2	many	TRBJ2-3	TGTGCCAGCACGCCAGCGGGGTCTTTACCTAGCACAGATACGCAGTATTTT	CASTPAGSLPSTDTQYF
16	TRBV7-3	TRBD1	-	TRBJ2-3	TGTGCCAGCAGCTCCCGGGACAGGGGCGTCACAGATACGCAGTATTTT	CASSSRDRGVTDTQYF